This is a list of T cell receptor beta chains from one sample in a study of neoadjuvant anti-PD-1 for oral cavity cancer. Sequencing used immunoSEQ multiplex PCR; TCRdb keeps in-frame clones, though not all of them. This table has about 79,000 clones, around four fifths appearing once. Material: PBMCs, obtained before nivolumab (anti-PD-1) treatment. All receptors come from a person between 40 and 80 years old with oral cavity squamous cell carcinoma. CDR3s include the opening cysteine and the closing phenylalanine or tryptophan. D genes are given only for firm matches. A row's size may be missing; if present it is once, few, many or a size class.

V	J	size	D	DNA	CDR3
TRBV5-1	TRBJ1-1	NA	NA	TGCGCCAGCAGCCAACGACAGGTGGGGTCGAACACTGAAGCTTTCTTT	CASSQRQVGSNTEAFF
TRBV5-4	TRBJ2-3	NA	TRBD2	TGTGCCAGCAGCTTGGCCGTTAGCCCAAGACTAGCGGGGGGCCCCTCTCCGCAGTATTTT	CASSLAVSPRLAGGPSPQYF
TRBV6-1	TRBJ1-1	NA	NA	TGTGCCAGCAGGTGGGAGGCGGTGAACACTGAAGCTTTCTTT	CASRWEAVNTEAFF
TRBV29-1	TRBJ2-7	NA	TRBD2	TGCAGCGTTGGGGGGCTAGCGGGCCGTCCCTACGAGCAGTACTTC	CSVGGLAGRPYEQYF
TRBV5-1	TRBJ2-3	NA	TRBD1	TGCGCCAGCAGCTGGGAAGGGGGCGTGAGGACAGATACGCAGTATTTT	CASSWEGGVRTDTQYF
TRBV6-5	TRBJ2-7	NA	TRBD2	TGTGCCAGCAGTTACTCTGGAGCGGGGGCTTACTACGAGCAGTACTTC	CASSYSGAGAYYEQYF
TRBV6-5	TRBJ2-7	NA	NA	TGTGCCAGCAGTCCCTCCGGGAGCACCTACGAGCAGTACTTC	CASSPSGSTYEQYF
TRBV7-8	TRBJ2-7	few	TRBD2	TGTGCCAGCAGCCAAACCCAGGGAGGGTACGAGCAGTACTTC	CASSQTQGGYEQYF
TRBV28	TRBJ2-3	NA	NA	TGTGCCAGCAGTCCCTGGACCCGCACAGATACGCAGTATTTT	CASSPWTRTDTQYF
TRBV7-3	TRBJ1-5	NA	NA	TGTGCCAGCAGCCCAGGAGTCAATCAGCCCCAGCATTTT	CASSPGVNQPQHF
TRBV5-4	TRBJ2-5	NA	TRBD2	TGTGCCAGCAGCTTCAGCGGGAGATTACGGGAGACCCAGTACTTC	CASSFSGRLRETQYF
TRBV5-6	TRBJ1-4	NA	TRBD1	TGTGCCAGCAGCTTGGTGGCAGGGGGGGTTTTAAAGGAAAAACTGTTTTTT	CASSLVAGGVLKEKLFF
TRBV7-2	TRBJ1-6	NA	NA	TGTGCCAGCAGCCGGACATCCTTTCCCCTCCACTTT	CASSRTSFPLHF
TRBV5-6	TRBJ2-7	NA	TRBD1	TGTGCCAGCAACCTGGACAGGGCGCCCTACGAGCAGTACTTC	CASNLDRAPYEQYF
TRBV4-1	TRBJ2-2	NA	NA	TGCGCCAGCAGCCAAGACCCGGCATTCACCGGGGAGCTGTTTTTT	CASSQDPAFTGELFF
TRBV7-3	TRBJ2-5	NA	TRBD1	TGTGCCAGCAGCACAGGGACAGGGTCAGGGACCCAGTACTTC	CASSTGTGSGTQYF
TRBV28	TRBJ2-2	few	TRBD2	TGTGCCAGCAGGCCTAGCGGGAGTTCCCACGGGGAGCTGTTTTTT	CASRPSGSSHGELFF
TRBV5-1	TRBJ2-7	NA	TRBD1	TGCGCCAGCAGCAACGGACAGGGCTCCTACGAGCAGTACTTC	CASSNGQGSYEQYF
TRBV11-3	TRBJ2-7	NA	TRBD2	TGTGCCAGCAGCAAGGGACTAGCAGACGGCTACGAGCAGTACTTC	CASSKGLADGYEQYF
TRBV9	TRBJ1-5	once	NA	TGTGCCAGCAGCGTAGATTGGAGCAATCAGCCCCAGCATTTT	CASSVDWSNQPQHF
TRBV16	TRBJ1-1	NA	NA	TGTGCCAGCAGCCAATCAAGTAGGGTTGCTGAAGCTTTCTTT	CASSQSSRVAEAFF
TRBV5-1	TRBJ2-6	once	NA	TGCGCCAGCAGCCTAAACACAGGCTCTGGGGCCAACGTCCTGACTTTC	CASSLNTGSGANVLTF
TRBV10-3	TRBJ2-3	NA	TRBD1	TGTGCCATCAGTCCCGGGACAGGGCGAGTGGATACGCAGTATTTT	CAISPGTGRVDTQYF
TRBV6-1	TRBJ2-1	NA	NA	TGTGCCCTTGTACAGGGTAACTCCTACAATGAGCAGTTCTTC	CALVQGNSYNEQFF
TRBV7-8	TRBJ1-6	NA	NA	TGTGCCAGCAGCTTAGGTTCGAAGGGAAATTCACCCCTCCACTTT	CASSLGSKGNSPLHF
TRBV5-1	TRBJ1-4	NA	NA	TGCGCCAGCAGCTTCTCTGTTGGAACTAATGAAAAACTGTTTTTT	CASSFSVGTNEKLFF
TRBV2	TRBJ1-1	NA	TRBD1	TGTGCCAGCAGTGCCAGGGGGCGCTTGGTCACTGAAGCTTTCTTT	CASSARGRLVTEAFF
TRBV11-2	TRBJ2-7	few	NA	TGTGCCAGCAGCTTAGGGCAGGGCATATTGAAAGCCTACGAGCAGTACTTC	CASSLGQGILKAYEQYF
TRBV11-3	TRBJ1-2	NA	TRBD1	TGTGCCAGCAGCTTAGAAGTACAGGGGGCCAGTGGCTACACCTTC	CASSLEVQGASGYTF
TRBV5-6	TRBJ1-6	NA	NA	TGTGCCAGCAGGAACTACTTCACTTCGTATAAGGGACATAATTCACCCCTCCACTTT	CASRNYFTSYKGHNSPLHF
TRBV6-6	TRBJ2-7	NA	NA	TGTGCCAGCACCTCAGAGAGGAGCTACGAGCAGTACTTC	CASTSERSYEQYF
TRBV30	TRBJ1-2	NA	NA	TGTGCCTGGATCGGACAGTCTAACTATGGCTACACCTTC	CAWIGQSNYGYTF
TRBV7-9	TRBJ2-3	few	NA	TGTGCCAGCAGCTTAGCATGGATGGGGAAAGATACGCAGTATTTT	CASSLAWMGKDTQYF
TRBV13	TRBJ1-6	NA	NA	TGTGCCAGCAGCGTCGGGGCTTCACCCCTCCACTTT	CASSVGASPLHF
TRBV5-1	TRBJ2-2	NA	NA	TGCGCCAGCAGCTTTTTCGTAGGGAACACCGGGGAGCTGTTTTTT	CASSFFVGNTGELFF
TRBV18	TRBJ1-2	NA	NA	TGTGCCAGCTCGCCCATACAGGGTGGCTACACCTTC	CASSPIQGGYTF
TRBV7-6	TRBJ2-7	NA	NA	TGTGCCAGCAGCTCCCCCAGCTCCTACGAGCAGTACTTC	CASSSPSSYEQYF
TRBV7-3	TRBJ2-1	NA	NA	TGTGCCAGCAGCTCGGCTTCCTACAATGAGCAGTTCTTC	CASSSASYNEQFF
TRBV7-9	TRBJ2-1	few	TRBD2	TGTGCCAGCAGCTTGCAGCGGGGGTTGGTTGAGCAGTTCTTC	CASSLQRGLVEQFF